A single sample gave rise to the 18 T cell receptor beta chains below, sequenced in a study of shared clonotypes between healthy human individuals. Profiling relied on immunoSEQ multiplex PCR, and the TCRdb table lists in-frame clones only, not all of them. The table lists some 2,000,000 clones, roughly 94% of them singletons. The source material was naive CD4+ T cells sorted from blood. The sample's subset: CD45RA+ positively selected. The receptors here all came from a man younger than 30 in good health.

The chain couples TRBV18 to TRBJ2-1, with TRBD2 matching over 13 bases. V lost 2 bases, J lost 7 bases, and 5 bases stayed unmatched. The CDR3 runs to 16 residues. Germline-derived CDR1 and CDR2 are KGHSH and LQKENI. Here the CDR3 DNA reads TGTGCCAGCTCACCAGGACTACTAGCGGGAGGGAATGAGCAGTTCTTC. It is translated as CASSPGLLAGGNEQFF.

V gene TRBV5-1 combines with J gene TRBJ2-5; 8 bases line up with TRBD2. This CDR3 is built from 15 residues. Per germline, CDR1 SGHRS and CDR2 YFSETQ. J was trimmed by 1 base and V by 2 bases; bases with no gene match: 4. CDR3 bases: TGCGCCAGCAGCTTATTTGCGGGGGGCCAAGAGACCCAGTACTTC. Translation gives CASSLFAGGQETQYF.

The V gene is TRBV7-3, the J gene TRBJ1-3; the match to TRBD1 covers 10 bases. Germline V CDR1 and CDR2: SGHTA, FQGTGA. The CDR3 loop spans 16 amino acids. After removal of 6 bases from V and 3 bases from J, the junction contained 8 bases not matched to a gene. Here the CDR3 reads CASRWTGGMYGNTIYF. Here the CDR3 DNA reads TGTGCCAGCAGGTGGACAGGGGGAATGTATGGAAACACCATATATTTT.

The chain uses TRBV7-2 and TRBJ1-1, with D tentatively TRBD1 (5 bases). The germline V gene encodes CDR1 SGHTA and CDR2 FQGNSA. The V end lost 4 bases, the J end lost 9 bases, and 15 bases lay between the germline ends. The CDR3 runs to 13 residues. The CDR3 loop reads CASSSRVGVKAFF. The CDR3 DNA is TGTGCCAGCAGCTCCCGCGTGGGGGTCAAAGCTTTCTTT.

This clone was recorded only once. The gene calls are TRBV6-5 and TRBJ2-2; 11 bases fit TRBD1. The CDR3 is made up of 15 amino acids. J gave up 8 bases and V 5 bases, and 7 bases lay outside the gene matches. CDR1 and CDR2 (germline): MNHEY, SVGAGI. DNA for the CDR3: TGTGCCAGCAGTAGAGGACAGGGGGCGACTGGGGAGCTGTTTTTT. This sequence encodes CASSRGQGATGELFF.

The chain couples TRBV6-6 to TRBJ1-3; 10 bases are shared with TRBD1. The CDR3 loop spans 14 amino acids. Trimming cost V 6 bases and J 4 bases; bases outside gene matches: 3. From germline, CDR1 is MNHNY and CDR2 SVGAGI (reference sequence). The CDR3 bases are TGTGCCAGCAGCCCGACAGGGGGCGGAAACACCATATATTTT. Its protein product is CASSPTGGGNTIYF.

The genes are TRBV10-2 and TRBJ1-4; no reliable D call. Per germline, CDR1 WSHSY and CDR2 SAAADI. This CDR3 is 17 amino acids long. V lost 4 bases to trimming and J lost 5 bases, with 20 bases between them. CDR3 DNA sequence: TGCGCCAGCAGTGCCCAGTTGGCAATCGGACCCAATGAAAAACTGTTTTTT. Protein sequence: CASSAQLAIGPNEKLFF.

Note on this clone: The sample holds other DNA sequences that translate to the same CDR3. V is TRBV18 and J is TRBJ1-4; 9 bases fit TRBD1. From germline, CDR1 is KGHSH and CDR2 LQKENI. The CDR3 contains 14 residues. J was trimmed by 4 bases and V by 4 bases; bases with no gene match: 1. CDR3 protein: CASSRQGGNEKLFF. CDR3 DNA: TGTGCCAGCTCACGACAGGGGGGTAATGAAAAACTGTTTTTT.

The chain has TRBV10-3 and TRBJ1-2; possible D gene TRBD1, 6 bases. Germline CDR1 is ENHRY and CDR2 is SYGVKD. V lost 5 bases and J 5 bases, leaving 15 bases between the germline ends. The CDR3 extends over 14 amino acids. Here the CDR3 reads CAISLGRGEYGYTF. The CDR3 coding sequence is TGTGCCATCAGTCTAGGGAGGGGGGAGTATGGCTACACCTTC.

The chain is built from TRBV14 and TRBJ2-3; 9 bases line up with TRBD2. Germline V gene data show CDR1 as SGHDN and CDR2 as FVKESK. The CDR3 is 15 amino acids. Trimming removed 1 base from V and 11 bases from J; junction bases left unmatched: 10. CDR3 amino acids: CASSQVAGAHIEQYF. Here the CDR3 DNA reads TGTGCCAGCAGCCAAGTAGCGGGGGCCCACATCGAGCAGTATTTT.

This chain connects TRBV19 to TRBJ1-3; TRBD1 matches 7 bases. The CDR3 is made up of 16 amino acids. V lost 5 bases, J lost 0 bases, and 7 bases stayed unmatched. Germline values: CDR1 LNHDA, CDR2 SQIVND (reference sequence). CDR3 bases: TGTGCCAGTAGTTGGGACAGCTTCAGCTCTGGAAACACCATATATTTT. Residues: CASSWDSFSSGNTIYF. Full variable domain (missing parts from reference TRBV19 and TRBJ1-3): DGGITQSPKYLFRKEGQNVTLSCEQNLNHDAMYWYRQDPGQGLRLIYYSQIVNDFQKGDIAEGYSVSREKKESFPLTVTSAQKNPTAFYLCASSWDSFSSGNTIYFGEGSWLTVV.

The CDR3 protein is CASGRNTEAFF. The CDR3 region has the DNA TGTGCCAGCGGTCGGAACACTGAAGCTTTCTTT. V usage is TRBV27 and J usage is TRBJ1-1, with D unclear. This CDR3 comprises 11 residues. Germline V lookup: CDR1 MNHEY, CDR2 SMNVEV (reference sequence). V lost 8 bases to trimming and J lost 1 base, with 5 bases between them.

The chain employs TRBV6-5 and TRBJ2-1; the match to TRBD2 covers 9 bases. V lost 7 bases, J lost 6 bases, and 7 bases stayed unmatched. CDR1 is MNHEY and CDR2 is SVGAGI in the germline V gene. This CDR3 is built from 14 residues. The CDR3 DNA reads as TGTGCCAGCACGCGGCTAGCGGGAATCAATGAGCAGTTCTTC. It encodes CASTRLAGINEQFF.

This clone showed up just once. This chain's CDR3 is CASSSGNGPEQYF. CDR3 in DNA: TGTGCCAGCAGTTCAGGGAACGGGCCCGAGCAGTACTTC. J is TRBJ2-7 and V is TRBV6-6, with D possibly matching TRBD1 (5 bases). This CDR3 contains 13 residues. Germline V CDR1 and CDR2: MNHNY, SVGAGI (reference sequence). Trimming cost V 4 bases and J 6 bases, with 13 bases left between them.

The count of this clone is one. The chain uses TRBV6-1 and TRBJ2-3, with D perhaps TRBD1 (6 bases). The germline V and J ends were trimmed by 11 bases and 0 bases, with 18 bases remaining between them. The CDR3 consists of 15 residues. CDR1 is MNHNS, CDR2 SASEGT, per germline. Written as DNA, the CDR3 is TGTGCCGCAGGGGCCCAATTATCCAGCACAGATACGCAGTATTTT. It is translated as CAAGAQLSSTDTQYF.

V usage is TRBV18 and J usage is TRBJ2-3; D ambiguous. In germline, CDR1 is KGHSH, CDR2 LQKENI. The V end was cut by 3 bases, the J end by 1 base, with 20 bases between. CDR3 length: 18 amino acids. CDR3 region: CASSPLMSRIEGTDTQYF. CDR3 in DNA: TGTGCCAGCTCACCCCTAATGTCAAGGATTGAGGGCACAGATACGCAGTATTTT.

The CDR3 spells CASSLTGSYTGELFF. The DNA of the CDR3 is TGCGCCAGCAGCTTGACAGGCTCATACACCGGGGAGCTGTTTTTT. This chain links TRBV5-1 with TRBJ2-2, with D perhaps matching TRBD1 (5 bases). The V end was cut by 1 base, the J end by 3 bases, with 10 bases between. Per germline, CDR1 SGHRS and CDR2 YFSETQ. The CDR3 has 15 residues. Drawing the rest from reference TRBV5-1 and TRBJ2-2, the complete variable domain is KAGVTQTPRYLIKTRGQQVTLSCSPISGHRSVSWYQQTPGQGLQFLFEYFSETQRNKGNFPGRFSGRQFSNSRSEMNVSTLELGDSALYLCASSLTGSYTGELFFGEGSRLTVL.

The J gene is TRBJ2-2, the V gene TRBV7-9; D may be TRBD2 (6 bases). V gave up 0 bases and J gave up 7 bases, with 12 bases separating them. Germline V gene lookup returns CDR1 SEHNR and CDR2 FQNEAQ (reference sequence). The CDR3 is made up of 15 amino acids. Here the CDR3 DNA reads TGTGCCAGCAGCTTAGCGTTGGGGGGACTCGGGGAGCTGTTTTTT. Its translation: CASSLALGGLGELFF.